The 25 T cell receptor beta chains presented below share a single source sample, sequenced in a study of T cells in Graves' hyperthyroidism and ophthalmopathy. Using RNA transcripts as the source, TCR beta CDR3 regions were amplified. First-round RT-PCR of the TCR CDR3 relied on the HTBI primer set. MiXCR, run by TCRdb on the multiplex PCR reads, gives a single entry per CDR3 protein. In the table there are approximately 600,000 distinct CDR3 sequences, 14% to 15% of which are singletons. Sequencing was done on a sample of blood. The receptors here all came from a woman aged 40 to 49 with Graves' ophthalmopathy.

CDR3 residues: CASSMGIGGNYGYTF. The CDR3 DNA follows: TGTGCCAGTAGTATGGGGATCGGGGGTAACTATGGCTACACCTTC. The chain links TRBV19 to TRBJ1-2, with D maybe TRBD1 (5 bases). V was trimmed by 3 bases and J by 1 base, leaving 12 bases between them. The CDR3 has 15 amino acids. Germline V CDR1 and CDR2: LNHDA, SQIVND (reference sequence).

The chain couples TRBV11-1 to TRBJ1-3; 9 nucleotides line up with TRBD1. CDR1 is SGHAT, CDR2 FQDESV, per germline (reference sequence). This CDR3 has 16 amino acids. Germline trimming cut 5 bases from V and 1 base from J; bases unmatched to any gene: 6. CDR3 amino acids: CASSARQGVSGNTIYF. CDR3 nucleotides: TGTGCCAGCAGCGCCCGACAGGGGGTTTCTGGAAACACCATATATTTT.

This clonotype was picked up a small number of times. V gene TRBV30 combines with J gene TRBJ1-2; the match to TRBD1 covers 8 bases. The V segment lost 0 bases and the J segment 4 bases; nucleotides outside the gene matches: 13. The CDR3 has 17 residues. CDR1 GTSNPN and CDR2 SVGIG come from the germline V gene (reference sequence). The CDR3 sequence is CAWSVIVRQGASYGYTF. CDR3 nucleotides: TGTGCCTGGAGTGTAATCGTGAGGCAGGGGGCCAGCTATGGCTACACCTTC.

The chain employs TRBV27 and TRBJ2-2; 7 bases agree with TRBD1. CDR3 length equals 15 residues. The germline gives CDR1 MNHEY, CDR2 SMNVEV (reference sequence). J was trimmed by 0 bases and V by 6 bases; bases with no gene match: 4. CDR3 nucleotide sequence: TGTGCCAGCAGGCCGCAGGGGGCGAACACCGGGGAGCTGTTTTTT. It codes for CASRPQGANTGELFF.

The sample holds a few counts of this clonotype. This chain uses TRBV20-1 with TRBJ2-7, with a possible D match to TRBD2 (5 bases). Germline V gives CDR1 DFQATT, CDR2 SNEGSKA (reference sequence). This CDR3 comprises 15 residues. V was shortened by 3 bases and J by 0 bases, with 15 bases between the two germline ends. The CDR3, as DNA: TGCAGTGCTAGTCCCACTACTAGTTACTCCTACGAGCAGTACTTC. Encoded protein: CSASPTTSYSYEQYF.

A few counts support this clonotype. Given a much more abundant clone one base away, this may be a read error. Because the CDR3's place on the DNA is in doubt, the DNA is left out and the CDR3 is given as listed by TCRdb. The V call is TRBV12-3 or TRBV12-4, the J call TRBJ2-2; the D segment call TRBD2 is taken from the table without a DNA check. A total of 15 residues make up the CDR3, ends included. The CDR3 is CASSFGSGITGELSF.

This clonotype was detected ten times or more. The chain couples TRBV6-1 to TRBJ2-7; D uncertain. The CDR3 is 15 residues long. The V gene's germline CDR1 is MNHNS and CDR2 SASEGT. The ends were cut back, 0 bases at V and 1 base at J, with 10 bases in the middle. CDR3 coding DNA: TGTGCCAGCAGTGAAGCGATGGGATCGTCCTACGAGCAGTACTTC. Protein product: CASSEAMGSSYEQYF.

This clonotype was seen repeatedly, ten times or more. The rearrangement uses TRBV28 and TRBJ2-7, with TRBD1 as a possible D gene (5 bases). This CDR3 spans 15 amino acids. The ends were cut back, 4 bases at V and 5 bases at J, with 18 bases in the middle. Germline V lookup: CDR1 MDHEN, CDR2 SYDVKM. The DNA for the CDR3 is TGTGCCAGCAGTTCCGACAGTTGGCAGGGCGACGAGCAGTACTTC. Translated: CASSSDSWQGDEQYF.

The CDR3 sequence is CASSQDHMSAGGTYEQYF. In nucleotides, the CDR3 is TGCGCCAGCAGCCAAGACCACATGTCAGCGGGAGGGACCTACGAGCAGTACTTC. The chain uses TRBV4-3 and TRBJ2-7, with 10 bases matching TRBD2. V shed 0 bases, J shed 2 bases, and the junction held 10 bases outside the gene matches. This CDR3 region has 18 residues. The V gene's germline CDR1 is LGHNA and CDR2 YSLEER.

This clonotype showed up many times. CDR3 in DNA: TGTGCCAGCAGTTCCAGGGGGTACGGCGGGGAGCTGTTTTTT. This codes for CASSSRGYGGELFF. V gene TRBV12-3 or TRBV12-4 combines with J gene TRBJ2-2, with 7 bases matching TRBD1. The CDR3 contains 14 residues. J gave up 7 bases and V 4 bases, and 6 bases lay outside the gene matches.

This clonotype was observed at least ten times. The chain carries TRBV15 and TRBJ1-2; 7 bases match TRBD1. From germline, CDR1 is LNHNV and CDR2 YYDKDF (reference sequence). The CDR3 runs 15 residues. Losses at the gene ends were 4 bases for V and 8 bases for J; bases not matched to a gene: 13. The CDR3: CATSIFTGESDGYTF. In DNA, the CDR3 is TGTGCCACCAGCATATTTACAGGGGAGTCGGACGGCTACACCTTC.

This clonotype was seen ten or more times. The J gene is TRBJ1-1, the V gene TRBV7-3; tentatively, D is TRBD1 (5 bases). The CDR3 is made up of 13 amino acids. The V and J ends lost 5 bases and 5 bases respectively, with 12 bases between them. Germline-derived CDR1 and CDR2 are SGHTA and FQGTGA. The CDR3 region has the DNA TGTGCCAGCAGCCAATCGGGGGGGACTGAAGCTTTCTTT. Its protein product is CASSQSGGTEAFF.

This clonotype came up many times. The chain employs TRBV29-1 and TRBJ1-1; 9 bases align to TRBD1. The germline V gene encodes CDR1 SQVTM and CDR2 ANQGSEA. This CDR3 comprises 15 residues. Trimming at V came to 5 bases and at J to 8 bases, leaving 15 bases not matched to a gene. In DNA form, the CDR3 reads TGCAGCGTTTGTAAAACAGGGGGCCGAGTTGAAGAAGCTTTCTTT. Protein sequence: CSVCKTGGRVEEAFF.

This clonotype came up many times. The rearrangement uses TRBV6-1 and TRBJ1-1; D unresolved. V dropped 7 bases and J dropped 1 base, with 10 bases sitting between them. Germline CDR1 MNHNS, CDR2 SASEGT. The CDR3 extends over 13 amino acids. The CDR3 DNA follows: TGTGCCAGCACCCATTACCGGAACACTGAAGCTTTCTTT. Protein product: CASTHYRNTEAFF.

This chain connects TRBV6-1 to TRBJ2-2, with D possibly TRBD1 on 6 matching bases. Germline CDR1 MNHNS, CDR2 SASEGT. V was clipped by 5 bases and J by 9 bases, with 10 bases between them. The CDR3 has 12 residues. In DNA form, the CDR3 reads TGTGCCAGCAGTACCGGACAGAGGGAGCTGTTTTTT. Translating gives CASSTGQRELFF.

In its sample, this clonotype was seen many times. At one of its ends the junction is not consistent with the germline gene, which may arise from a read error. The genes are TRBV11-2 and TRBJ1-1; D gene ambiguous. This CDR3 is 13 amino acids long. Looked up from germline, CDR1 is SGHAT and CDR2 is FQNNGV. CDR3: CASSLDENTEAFF. Here the CDR3 DNA reads TGCGCCAGCAGCTTGGACGAGAACACTGAAGCTTTCTTT.

This clonotype showed up many times. The chain uses TRBV12-5 and TRBJ2-7; D is uncertain. Germline assignment: CDR1 LGHNT and CDR2 FRNRAP. The germline V and J ends were trimmed by 3 bases and 0 bases, with 15 bases remaining between them. This CDR3 has 16 residues. CDR3 region: CASGLSVSFSSYEQYF. The CDR3 coding sequence is TGTGCTAGTGGTTTAAGTGTTAGCTTCAGCTCCTACGAGCAGTACTTC.

This clonotype was detected a few times. The chain couples TRBV4-3 to TRBJ1-6; perhaps TRBD1 as D (5 bases). Trimming cost V 1 base and J 14 bases, with 9 bases left between them. The CDR3 covers 12 residues. Germline V CDR1 and CDR2: LGHNA, YSLEER. The CDR3 DNA reads TGCGCCAGCAGCCAAGTGGGGACGGCCCTCCACTTT. It codes for CASSQVGTALHF.

This clonotype was seen only a few times. This chain joins TRBV12-3 or TRBV12-4 and TRBJ1-3; no reliable D call. V was trimmed by 5 bases and J by 0 bases, leaving 11 bases between them. The CDR3 length is 15 residues. Written as DNA, the CDR3 is TGTGCCAGCAGTGTTCCAGGTTCCTCTGGAAACACCATATATTTT. Its translation: CASSVPGSSGNTIYF.

This clonotype was detected ten times or more. The chain employs TRBV24-1 and TRBJ2-3; TRBD2 matches 10 bases. Germline assignment: CDR1 KGHDR and CDR2 SFDVKD. J lost 6 bases, V lost 2 bases, and 7 bases had no gene match. This CDR3 has 16 residues. DNA of the CDR3: TGTGCCACCAGTGATTCGGGTAGCGGGAGGAGGGATACGCAGTATTTT. Its protein product is CATSDSGSGRRDTQYF.

This clonotype was seen ten or more times. The CDR3 loop reads CATSDWSGNYGYTF. CDR3 DNA sequence: TGTGCCACCAGTGATTGGTCGGGGAACTATGGCTACACCTTC. The chain combines TRBV24-1 with TRBJ1-2; the D is unclear. Germline CDR1 reads KGHDR; CDR2 reads SFDVKD. The V and J ends lost 2 bases and 2 bases respectively, with 8 bases between them. This CDR3 spans 14 amino acids.

This clonotype was detected a few times. The V call is TRBV5-6, the J call TRBJ1-2; D unclear. Germline V gene data show CDR1 as SGHDT and CDR2 as YYEEEE. The CDR3 totals 13 residues. V was shortened by 3 bases and J by 4 bases, with 10 bases between the two germline ends. The DNA for the CDR3 is TGTGCCAGCAGCTCCAGCCCTATCTATGGCTACACCTTC. As protein: CASSSSPIYGYTF. The entire variable domain, with the rest obtained from reference TRBV5-6 and TRBJ1-2, is as follows: DAGVTQSPTHLIKTRGQQVTLRCSPKSGHDTVSWYQQALGQGPQFIFQYYEEEERQRGNFPDRFSGHQFPNYSSELNVNALLLGDSALYLCASSSSPIYGYTFGSGTRLTVV.

A word on this clonotype: A much larger clone lies a single base off, so this may be a read error. This chain uses TRBV7-9 with TRBJ1-6, with 7 bases identical to TRBD1. Unmatched junction bases numbered 4, after V lost 4 bases and J lost 7 bases. This CDR3 has 14 amino acids. Germline assignment: CDR1 SEHNR and CDR2 FQNEAQ (reference sequence). CDR3 nucleotide sequence: TGTGCCAGCAGCTCTGGACAGGAAAATTCACCCCTCCACTTT. This gives the protein CASSSGQENSPLHF.

Many counts were recorded for this clonotype. The rearrangement joins TRBV7-8 to TRBJ2-2, with D unresolved. CDR3 length: 12 amino acids. V lost 6 bases and J lost 6, with 8 bases in between. Germline assignment: CDR1 SGHVS and CDR2 FQNEAQ. CDR3 nucleotides: TGTGCCAGCAGAGACTTCTCCGGGGAGCTGTTTTTT. Protein sequence: CASRDFSGELFF.

In regard to this clonotype: Being one base from a much bigger clone, this may be a read error. The V call is TRBV12-3 or TRBV12-4, the J call TRBJ2-7; no reliable D call. CDR3 length: 12 residues. The V gene lost 8 bases and the J gene lost 2 bases, with 10 bases spanning the gap. CDR3 nucleotides: TGTGCCAGCGGCCGAATCACCTACGAGCAGTACGTC. It specifies CASGRITYEQYV.